This TCR beta chain was retrieved from a study of blood T cell repertoires in COVID-19. Assay used: immunoSEQ multiplex PCR; TCRdb lists only in-frame clones, some missing. Of about 150,000 clones detected, approximately 91% appear once; the ten largest clones hold about 2.5%. The V end lost 0 bases, the J end lost 1 base, and 22 bases lay between the germline ends. Germline CDR1 LGHDT, CDR2 YNNKEL (reference sequence). The CDR3 totals 19 residues. The sequencing sample was made of peripheral blood. This chain links TRBV3-1 (or the pseudogene TRBV3-2) with TRBJ2-7, with D possibly matching TRBD2 (5 bases). This sequence was found in a woman in her 70s with acute or convalescent COVID-19. CDR3 sequence reads: CASSQDNTPEGYKSYEQYF. DNA of the CDR3: TGTGCCAGCAGCCAAGATAACACGCCTGAGGGCTATAAATCCTACGAGCAGTACTTC.